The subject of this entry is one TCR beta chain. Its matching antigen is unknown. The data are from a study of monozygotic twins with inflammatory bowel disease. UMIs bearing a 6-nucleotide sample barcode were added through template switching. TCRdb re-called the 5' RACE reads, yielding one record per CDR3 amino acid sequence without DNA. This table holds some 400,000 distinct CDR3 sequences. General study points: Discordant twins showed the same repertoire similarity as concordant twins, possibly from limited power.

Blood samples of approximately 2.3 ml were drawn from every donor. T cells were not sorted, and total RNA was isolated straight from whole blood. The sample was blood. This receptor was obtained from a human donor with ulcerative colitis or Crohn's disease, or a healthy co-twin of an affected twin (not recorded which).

The CDR3: CASRGAVGGQPQHF. V and J are TRBV6-1 and TRBJ1-5. Germline V gene data show CDR1 as MNHNS and CDR2 as SASEGT. The CDR3 contains 14 residues.